The present T cell receptor (beta chain) was sequenced within a study of a mutant IDH1 vaccine in newly diagnosed glioma. About the study: The first vaccination came 4-6 weeks after radiotherapy alone, or with temozolomide cycles.

Stated time point: week 5, during vaccination. Every vaccination contained 300 ug of the mutant IDH1 20-mer peptide and was paired with topical imiquimod. Study results and limitations: There seemed to be no relation between pseudoprogression and changes in top peripheral T cell clonotypes.

V gave up 4 bases and J gave up 2 bases, with 11 bases separating them. The CDR3 covers 14 residues. The germline gives CDR1 SGDLS, CDR2 YYNGEE. The protocol was immunoSEQ multiplex PCR, while the TCRdb copy is restricted to in-frame clones and leaves out a portion. The sample has roughly 50,000 clones; about 77% are singletons. Points on this clone: Its specificity is unknown.

This chain connects TRBV9 to TRBJ2-3; D is undetermined. This TCR was sampled from a woman aged 35 to 49 with glioma. This specimen was PBMCs, taken from a glioma patient whose treatment included an IDH1 peptide vaccine. CDR3 DNA: TGTGCCAGCAGCAGGGATCCGAACACAGATACGCAGTATTTT. Its translation is CASSRDPNTDTQYF.